The rows below give T cell receptor beta chains drawn from one sample of a study of blood T cell repertoires in COVID-19. Using immunoSEQ multiplex PCR, the repertoire was profiled, and TCRdb retains in-frame clones only, with some absent. The sample records approximately 110,000 clones, about 85% being singletons. Sequenced material: peripheral blood. All receptors come from a woman aged 80 or over with COVID-19, enrolled during active disease. CDR3s include the opening cysteine and the closing phenylalanine or tryptophan. The D gene is left open where the match is weak. Expanded clones get a size class; other rows say once, few or many, or leave the size out.

cdr3_aa: CAIKGAGGGDTQYF
cdr3_nt: TGTGCCATCAAGGGAGCGGGAGGGGGAGATACGCAGTATTTT
d_call: TRBD2
j_call: TRBJ2-3
clone_size: once
v_call: TRBV10-3

cdr3_aa: CASSQTGITEAFF
cdr3_nt: TGCGCCAGCAGCCAGACAGGGATCACTGAAGCTTTCTTT
d_call: TRBD1
j_call: TRBJ1-1
clone_size: NA
v_call: TRBV4-3

cdr3_aa: CATSKGTSGNEETQYF
cdr3_nt: TGTGCCACCAGCAAAGGGACTAGCGGGAATGAAGAGACCCAGTACTTC
d_call: TRBD2
j_call: TRBJ2-5
clone_size: NA
v_call: TRBV15

cdr3_aa: CASSQPGQGNSPLHF
cdr3_nt: TGTGCCAGCAGCCAACCTGGACAGGGGAATTCACCCCTCCACTTT
d_call: TRBD1
j_call: TRBJ1-6
clone_size: NA
v_call: TRBV3-1/TRBV3-2

cdr3_aa: CASTQLGLGGTEAFF
cdr3_nt: TGTGCCAGCACCCAATTGGGACTGGGGGGAACTGAAGCTTTCTTT
d_call: NA
j_call: TRBJ1-1
clone_size: NA
v_call: TRBV2

cdr3_aa: CASRDLGGKDTEAFF
cdr3_nt: TGTGCCAGCAGGGACTTAGGGGGTAAGGATACTGAAGCTTTCTTT
d_call: NA
j_call: TRBJ1-1
clone_size: once
v_call: TRBV27

cdr3_aa: CASTINPTGNYGYTF
cdr3_nt: TGTGCCAGTACCATTAATCCGACAGGGAACTATGGCTACACCTTC
d_call: TRBD1
j_call: TRBJ1-2
clone_size: few
v_call: TRBV19

cdr3_aa: CASSRSNGNTEAFF
cdr3_nt: TGTGCCAGCTCACGGAGTAATGGGAACACTGAAGCTTTCTTT
d_call: NA
j_call: TRBJ1-1
clone_size: NA
v_call: TRBV18

cdr3_aa: CASSPRTGGYQHF
cdr3_nt: TGTGCCAGCAGCCCGAGGACAGGGGGCTACCAGCATTTT
d_call: TRBD1
j_call: TRBJ1-5
clone_size: once
v_call: TRBV14

cdr3_aa: CASSLDPRGEAFF
cdr3_nt: TGTGCCAGCAGTCTCGATCCGCGGGGTGAAGCTTTCTTT
d_call: NA
j_call: TRBJ1-1
clone_size: NA
v_call: TRBV6-2/TRBV6-3

cdr3_aa: CASISGTGGMNTEAFF
cdr3_nt: TGTGCCAGCATCTCCGGGACAGGGGGCATGAACACTGAAGCTTTCTTT
d_call: TRBD1
j_call: TRBJ1-1
clone_size: NA
v_call: TRBV6-4

cdr3_aa: CATSRDAGGGYEQYF
cdr3_nt: TGTGCCACCAGCAGAGATGCCGGAGGAGGCTACGAGCAGTACTTC
d_call: NA
j_call: TRBJ2-7
clone_size: NA
v_call: TRBV15

cdr3_aa: CASSKSRGRDLNEQFF
cdr3_nt: TGTGCCAGCAGCAAATCTAGAGGCCGTGATCTCAATGAGCAGTTCTTC
d_call: NA
j_call: TRBJ2-1
clone_size: NA
v_call: TRBV2

cdr3_aa: CASMTDSSYRGGHNEQFF
cdr3_nt: TGCGCCAGCATGACGGACTCATCTTACAGGGGGGGGCACAATGAGCAGTTCTTC
d_call: NA
j_call: TRBJ2-1
clone_size: NA
v_call: TRBV10-1

cdr3_aa: CATQGTPDEKLFF
cdr3_nt: TGTGCCACCCAGGGGACACCCGATGAAAAACTGTTTTTT
d_call: NA
j_call: TRBJ1-4
clone_size: once
v_call: TRBV28

cdr3_aa: CASSLGGQGTPYEQYF
cdr3_nt: TGTGCCAGCAGCTTGGGGGGACAGGGGACCCCCTACGAGCAGTACTTC
d_call: TRBD1
j_call: TRBJ2-7
clone_size: NA
v_call: TRBV11-2

cdr3_aa: CASSQVTEGQFTGNTIYF
cdr3_nt: TGCGCCAGCAGCCAAGTGACCGAAGGACAGTTCACTGGAAACACCATATATTTT
d_call: NA
j_call: TRBJ1-3
clone_size: NA
v_call: TRBV4-3

cdr3_aa: CATHTGGGTEAFF
cdr3_nt: TGTGCCACCCACACAGGGGGTGGCACTGAAGCTTTCTTT
d_call: TRBD1
j_call: TRBJ1-1
clone_size: NA
v_call: TRBV10-3

cdr3_aa: CASSRDRGDWVEQYF
cdr3_nt: TGTGCCAGCAGTCGGGACAGGGGAGACTGGGTCGAGCAGTACTTC
d_call: TRBD1
j_call: TRBJ2-7
clone_size: NA
v_call: TRBV6-6

cdr3_aa: CASSPYGSVETQYF
cdr3_nt: TGTGCCAGCTCACCATACGGGAGTGTCGAGACCCAGTACTTC
d_call: NA
j_call: TRBJ2-5
clone_size: NA
v_call: TRBV18

cdr3_aa: CASSLDSAYEQYF
cdr3_nt: TGTGCCAGCAGCTTAGACTCCGCCTACGAGCAGTACTTC
d_call: NA
j_call: TRBJ2-7
clone_size: NA
v_call: TRBV7-9

cdr3_aa: CASSLAGDQPQHF
cdr3_nt: TGTGCCAGCAGCTTAGCAGGGGATCAGCCCCAGCATTTT
d_call: NA
j_call: TRBJ1-5
clone_size: NA
v_call: TRBV4-2

cdr3_aa: CASSSPGGEDTIYF
cdr3_nt: TGTGCCAGCAGCTCTCCAGGGGGTGAGGACACCATATATTTT
d_call: TRBD1
j_call: TRBJ1-3
clone_size: NA
v_call: TRBV28

cdr3_aa: CASTPFGTSVSGELFF
cdr3_nt: TGTGCCAGCACCCCTTTCGGGACTAGCGTATCCGGGGAGCTGTTTTTT
d_call: TRBD2
j_call: TRBJ2-2
clone_size: NA
v_call: TRBV28

cdr3_aa: CASRQGPTGELFF
cdr3_nt: TGTGCCAGCCGACAGGGACCCACCGGGGAGCTGTTTTTT
d_call: TRBD1
j_call: TRBJ2-2
clone_size: once
v_call: TRBV7-3